The 30 T cell receptor beta chains below come from one sample, sequenced in a study of Graves' ophthalmopathy and Graves' hyperthyroidism. The TCR beta CDR3 regions underwent amplification from RNA transcripts. Second-round multiplex PCR followed a first-round RT-PCR using HTBI primers. TCRdb itself ran the multiplex PCR reads through MiXCR, one entry per CDR3 protein. The sample shows 200,000 to 250,000 distinct CDR3 sequences, roughly 21% of them seen only once. The sequencing sample was made of peripheral blood. These receptor sequences come from a woman in her fifties or sixties with Graves' ophthalmopathy.

This clonotype was seen many times. Being one base from a much bigger clone, this may be a read error. The gene calls are TRBV15 and TRBJ1-2, with 10 bases fitting TRBD1. Germline assignment: CDR1 LNHNV and CDR2 YYDKDF (reference sequence). V was pared by 2 bases and J by 12 bases, with 21 bases of the junction left unmatched. This CDR3 has 18 amino acids. The CDR3 reads CATSRYSRDDRGLKCHTF. In DNA, the CDR3 is TGTGCCACCAGCAGATACTCCCGCGATGACAGGGGGCTTAAATGCCACACCTTC. Full variable domain (rest looked up from reference TRBV15 and TRBJ1-2): DAMVIQNPRYQVTQFGKPVTLSCSQTLNHNVMYWYQQKSSQAPKLLFHYYDKDFNNEADTPDNFQSRRPNTSFCFLDIRSPGLGDTAMYLCATSRYSRDDRGLKCHTFGSGTRLTVV.

V gene TRBV11-1 combines with J gene TRBJ2-7; TRBD2 matches 7 bases. The germline V gene has CDR1 SGHAT and CDR2 FQDESV (reference sequence). The V gene end was trimmed by 5 bases and the J gene end by 2 bases; junction bases not matched to a gene: 9. This CDR3 is 15 amino acids long. CDR3 protein: CASSPGRGSAYEQYF. The CDR3, as DNA: TGTGCCAGCAGCCCCGGGCGCGGGAGTGCCTACGAGCAGTACTTC. Complete variable domain (other parts from reference TRBV11-1 and TRBJ2-7): EAEVAQSPRYKITEKSQAVAFWCDPISGHATLYWYRQILGQGPELLVQFQDESVVDDSQLPKDRFSAERLKGVDSTLKIQPAELGDSAMYLCASSPGRGSAYEQYFGPGTRLTVT.

This CDR3 reads CASSSGQVETQYF. In DNA, the CDR3 is TGTGCCAGCAGCTCCGGACAGGTGGAGACCCAGTACTTC. The rearrangement links TRBV7-6 to TRBJ2-5; 7 nucleotides line up with TRBD1. Germline loops: CDR1 SGHVS, CDR2 FNYEAQ. The CDR3 runs 13 residues. The J segment lost 5 bases and the V segment lost 4 bases, leaving 4 bases of the junction unmatched.

V usage is TRBV5-1 and J usage is TRBJ1-1; D unclear. CDR3 length equals 15 residues. Germline CDR1 SGHRS, CDR2 YFSETQ. V was cut by 0 bases and J by 0 bases, with 9 bases left in between. The CDR3 DNA sequence: TGCGCCAGCAGCTTGGGGGTGGGCGTGAACACTGAAGCTTTCTTT. Translation gives CASSLGVGVNTEAFF.

This clonotype was recorded a few times. The chain combines TRBV30 with TRBJ1-2; D not resolved. Between the trimmed V and J ends, which lost 1 base and 2 bases, there was a span of 11 bases. Germline CDR1 is GTSNPN and CDR2 is SVGIG (reference sequence). The CDR3 has 14 amino acids. CDR3 in amino acids: CAWSESVANYGYTF. CDR3 nucleotide sequence: TGTGCCTGGAGTGAGAGTGTTGCAAACTATGGCTACACCTTC.

This clonotype was counted between two and nine times. V is TRBV28 and J is TRBJ1-1; D gene unclear. Germline V gives CDR1 MDHEN, CDR2 SYDVKM. This CDR3 has 14 residues. V lost 4 bases, J lost 5 bases, and 14 bases lay in between. This CDR3 reads CASSYGAEGTEAFF. The CDR3 DNA follows: TGTGCCAGCAGTTACGGCGCAGAAGGGACTGAAGCTTTCTTT.

This clonotype came up many times. The final CDR3 position lacks the conserved phenylalanine or tryptophan, pointing to a likely read error. The CDR3 loop is CASPDLLSGNTIYS. The DNA for the CDR3 is TGTGCCAGCCCAGATCTCCTCTCTGGAAACACCATATATTCT. V usage is TRBV7-9 and J usage is TRBJ1-3; D unresolved. The V gene's germline CDR1 is SEHNR and CDR2 FQNEAQ (reference sequence). V gave up 8 bases and J gave up 0 bases, with 11 bases separating them. The CDR3 spans 14 residues.

This clonotype was counted ten times or more. This sequence joins TRBV19 and TRBJ1-1; D is uncertain. Trimming cost V 3 bases and J 2 bases, with 7 bases left between them. From germline, CDR1 is LNHDA and CDR2 SQIVND (reference sequence). There are 13 residues in the CDR3. In DNA, the CDR3 is TGTGCCAGTAGTATGAACAGAAACACTGAAGCTTTCTTT. Its translation is CASSMNRNTEAFF. Complete variable domain (other parts from reference TRBV19 and TRBJ1-1): DGGITQSPKYLFRKEGQNVTLSCEQNLNHDAMYWYRQDPGQGLRLIYYSQIVNDFQKGDIAEGYSVSREKKESFPLTVTSAQKNPTAFYLCASSMNRNTEAFFGQGTRLTVV.

This clonotype was counted many times. The chain links TRBV28 to TRBJ2-7, with TRBD2 identical over 12 bases. The V and J ends lost 7 bases and 4 bases, in that order; junction bases with no gene match: 8. Germline V CDR1 and CDR2: MDHEN, SYDVKM. The CDR3 length is 15 residues. The CDR3 coding sequence is TGTGCCAGCAACCCCGGACTAGCGGGAAGATACGAGCAGTACTTC. Amino acid sequence: CASNPGLAGRYEQYF.

This clonotype showed up many times. This chain joins TRBV20-1 and TRBJ1-1; a possible D gene is TRBD1 (5 bases). The CDR3 runs 15 residues. Deletions cut 3 bases from V and 6 bases from J, with 20 bases between. Germline V gives CDR1 DFQATT, CDR2 SNEGSKA (reference sequence). In DNA, the CDR3 is TGCAGTGCTAGGGGGGTTGGGCAGGCCCACGCTGAAGCTTTCTTT. Amino acids: CSARGVGQAHAEAFF.

This clonotype was counted many times. This sequence joins TRBV6-1 and TRBJ1-1, with TRBD1 matching over 7 bases. Losses at the gene ends were 6 bases for V and 0 bases for J; bases not matched to a gene: 7. The germline CDR1 and CDR2 sequences are MNHNS and SASEGT. The CDR3 length is 15 residues. As DNA, the CDR3 is TGTGCCAGCAGCCCCACAGGGGTGATGAACACTGAAGCTTTCTTT. It codes for CASSPTGVMNTEAFF.

This clonotype was found many times. The genes are TRBV9 and TRBJ2-1, with D perhaps TRBD2 (6 bases). Looked up from germline, CDR1 is SGDLS and CDR2 is YYNGEE. Trimming removed 0 bases at V and 8 bases at J, with 18 bases between. This CDR3 is built from 16 residues. CDR3 DNA sequence: TGTGCCAGCAGCGTAGCTTTGTGGGAAAGGGAGGATGAGCAGTTCTTC. Its protein product is CASSVALWEREDEQFF.

There are many counts of this clonotype. The gene calls are TRBV6-1 and TRBJ1-1; no firm D call. Per the germline V gene, CDR1 is MNHNS and CDR2 is SASEGT. This CDR3 is built from 13 residues. The germline V and J ends were trimmed by 2 bases and 1 base, with 5 bases remaining between them. The CDR3 sequence: CASSEKGNTEAFF. Here the CDR3 DNA reads TGTGCCAGCAGTGAAAAGGGGAACACTGAAGCTTTCTTT.

This clonotype was detected many times. This chain links TRBV20-1 with TRBJ1-2; 9 bases fit TRBD1. Per germline, CDR1 DFQATT and CDR2 SNEGSKA (reference sequence). V was clipped by 4 bases and J by 4 bases; unmatched bases: 10. This CDR3 is 15 amino acids long. CDR3 DNA: TGCAGTGCTAAGCCGGGACAGGGAACCCGCTATGGCTACACCTTC. Translating it yields CSAKPGQGTRYGYTF.

This clonotype has ten or more counts. This sequence joins TRBV29-1 and TRBJ2-5; TRBD1 matches 11 bases. The CDR3 loop spans 14 amino acids. Per germline, CDR1 SQVTM and CDR2 ANQGSEA. The V and J ends lost 4 bases and 4 bases, in that order; junction bases with no gene match: 5. The CDR3 nucleotides read TGCAGCGTTGCCGCCGGACAGGGGGCAGAGACCCAGTACTTC. Translation: CSVAAGQGAETQYF.

The chain employs TRBV28 and TRBJ1-2; D not certain. Trimming left V 3 bases short and J 2 bases short, with 7 bases between. This CDR3 comprises 13 residues. The germline V gene encodes CDR1 MDHEN and CDR2 SYDVKM. The CDR3 protein is CASSFSLNYGYTF. The CDR3 nucleotides are TGTGCCAGCAGTTTCTCTCTCAACTATGGCTACACCTTC.

V usage is TRBV30 and J usage is TRBJ1-6; TRBD1 matches 7 bases. CDR1 and CDR2 from the germline V gene are GTSNPN and SVGIG (reference sequence). V was clipped by 4 bases and J by 0 bases; unmatched bases: 12. CDR3 length equals 18 residues. The CDR3 spells CAWTSRRGLSSYNSPLHF. The DNA for the CDR3 is TGTGCCTGGACCTCCCGTAGGGGGCTGAGCTCCTATAATTCACCCCTCCACTTT.

The CDR3, as DNA: TGTGCCAGCAGCCAAGTTTCCGATCCCTCCTACGAGCAGTACTTC. Translating gives CASSQVSDPSYEQYF. This chain links TRBV3-1 with TRBJ2-7, with unresolved D. This CDR3 region has 15 residues. Trimming left V 1 base short and J 0 bases short, with 10 bases between. In germline, CDR1 is LGHDT, CDR2 YNNKEL (reference sequence).

The rearrangement links TRBV28 to TRBJ2-6; D ambiguous. Germline V gene data show CDR1 as MDHEN and CDR2 as SYDVKM. The CDR3 runs 15 residues. Trimming removed 4 bases at V and 0 bases at J, with 7 bases between. CDR3 sequence reads: CASSSARSGANVLTF. CDR3 nucleotides: TGTGCCAGCAGTTCGGCCCGCTCTGGGGCCAACGTCCTGACTTTC. Full variable domain (outside the CDR3, taken from reference TRBV28 and TRBJ2-6): DVKVTQSSRYLVKRTGEKVFLECVQDMDHENMFWYRQDPGLGLRLIYFSYDVKMKEKGDIPEGYSVSREKKERFSLILESASTNQTSMYLCASSSARSGANVLTFGAGSRLTVL.

In this sample, this clonotype turned up many times. The V call is TRBV5-1, the J call TRBJ1-1; no firm D call. V gave up 5 bases and J gave up 2 bases, with 13 bases separating them. Per the germline V gene, CDR1 is SGHRS and CDR2 is YFSETQ. The CDR3 runs to 14 residues. The CDR3 protein is CASSKDGANTEAFF. The CDR3 DNA reads TGCGCCAGCAGTAAGGACGGAGCAAACACTGAAGCTTTCTTT.

The chain uses TRBV12-3 or TRBV12-4 and TRBJ1-5; D is unclear. Trimming shortened V by 7 bases and J by 2 bases, and 15 bases separated the two germline ends. This CDR3 comprises 15 residues. CDR3 in DNA: TGTGCCAGCACCGCCAGCGGGCAGGGCAATCAGCCCCAGCATTTT. Translation: CASTASGQGNQPQHF.

This clonotype was observed at least ten times. The CDR3 nucleotides read TGCAGTGCTCCCCCACGAGGGCGAGGCGAGCAGTACTTC. It encodes CSAPPRGRGEQYF. The gene calls are TRBV20-1 and TRBJ2-7, with a possible D match to TRBD2 (5 bases). The length of the CDR3 is 13 residues. In germline, CDR1 is DFQATT, CDR2 SNEGSKA (reference sequence). V lost 5 bases and J 6 bases, leaving 17 bases between the germline ends.

The chain employs TRBV12-3 or TRBV12-4 and TRBJ2-7, with a weak D call TRBD2 (5 bases). V was trimmed by 3 bases and J by 2 bases, leaving 11 bases between them. The CDR3 has 14 amino acids. This CDR3 is CASSFWEQAYEQYF. CDR3 coding DNA: TGTGCCAGCAGTTTTTGGGAGCAAGCCTACGAGCAGTACTTC.

This clonotype was counted at least ten times. The chain has TRBV20-1 and TRBJ1-2, with D perhaps matching TRBD1 (5 bases). CDR3 size: 13 residues. Trimming removed 6 bases from V and 3 bases from J, with 14 bases in between. The germline CDR1 and CDR2 sequences are DFQATT and SNEGSKA (reference sequence). CDR3 sequence: CSAAGRLDYGYTF. In nucleotides, the CDR3 is TGCAGTGCGGCAGGGCGCCTTGACTATGGCTACACCTTC.

This clonotype was picked up many times. The CDR3 loop reads CASSLERDSGGETQYF. Here the CDR3 DNA reads TGCGCCAGCAGCTTGGAACGGGACTCCGGGGGAGAGACCCAGTACTTC. The chain carries TRBV5-1 and TRBJ2-5, with a weak D call TRBD2 (6 bases). Deletions cut 0 bases from V and 4 bases from J, with 16 bases between. This CDR3 is built from 16 residues. Looked up from germline, CDR1 is SGHRS and CDR2 is YFSETQ.

This clonotype was detected many times. The rearrangement uses TRBV12-3 or TRBV12-4 and TRBJ2-2; D not certain. Trimming removed 6 bases at V and 7 bases at J, with 9 bases between. CDR3 size: 12 residues. CDR3 coding DNA: TGTGCCAGCAGCGTATTCGGCGGGGAGCTGTTTTTT. Protein: CASSVFGGELFF.

This clonotype was found a few times. CDR3: CASSQIDRVYEAFF. The CDR3 DNA sequence: TGCGCCAGCAGCCAGATCGACAGGGTCTATGAAGCTTTCTTT. This sequence joins TRBV4-1 and TRBJ1-1; 7 positions match TRBD1. Looked up from germline, CDR1 is MGHRA and CDR2 is YSYEKL. The CDR3 has 14 residues. The J segment lost 7 bases and the V segment lost 3 bases, leaving 8 bases of the junction unmatched.

In its sample, this clonotype was seen many times. The rearrangement uses TRBV12-3 or TRBV12-4 and TRBJ2-7, with D hard to call. Trimming took 6 bases from V and 4 from J, leaving 10 bases between them. The CDR3 contains 12 residues. In DNA, the CDR3 is TGTGCCAGCAGCCCGAATGGTTACGAGCAGTACTTC. Protein: CASSPNGYEQYF.

This clonotype was detected ten times or more. V gene TRBV5-1 combines with J gene TRBJ1-2; no firm D call. V gave up 3 bases and J gave up 0 bases, with 12 bases separating them. This CDR3 comprises 15 residues. Germline CDR1 and CDR2: SGHRS and YFSETQ. The CDR3: CASSYDGNPNYGYTF. The CDR3 DNA reads as TGCGCCAGCAGCTACGACGGCAACCCTAACTATGGCTACACCTTC.

V and J are TRBV7-6 and TRBJ1-6, with D possibly being TRBD1 (6 bases). Per germline, CDR1 SGHVS and CDR2 FNYEAQ. The CDR3 has 15 amino acids. Between the trimmed V and J ends, which lost 5 bases and 5 bases, there was a span of 13 bases. DNA of the CDR3: TGTGCCAGCAGCCTAGAACAGGGAAATAATTCACCCCTCCACTTT. Translating it yields CASSLEQGNNSPLHF.